Below are 27 T cell receptor beta chains sequenced from a single sample in a study of vaccination and CD4 T cells after COVID-19. Time point described: late sampling 161 to 241 days after vaccination in three convalescent patients. MiXCR was run by TCRdb on the PCR reads, yielding one entry per CDR3 protein. The top ten hold 5.8% of the sample, which has 35,000 to 45,000 distinct CDR3 sequences, 36% seen once. The source material was CD4+ T cells from blood, sampled about 7 months after SARS-CoV-2 vaccination. These receptors all stem from a human donor who had recovered from COVID-19.

This clonotype was detected a few times. The chain carries TRBV20-1 and TRBJ1-6; no definite D call. Germline CDR1 and CDR2: DFQATT and SNEGSKA (reference sequence). The CDR3 consists of 13 residues. The ends were cut back, 1 base at V and 10 bases at J, with 11 bases in the middle. CDR3: CSARVTSNSPLHF. The CDR3 nucleotides read TGCAGTGCTAGAGTGACCAGCAACTCACCCCTCCACTTT.

The sample holds one count of this clonotype. This chain links TRBV7-6 with TRBJ2-2; 8 bases match TRBD2. From germline, CDR1 is SGHVS and CDR2 FNYEAQ. J was trimmed by 0 bases and V by 5 bases; bases with no gene match: 8. The CDR3 sequence is 17 residues long. In nucleotides, the CDR3 is TGTGCCAGCAGCACTATTACTAGCGGCTCGAACACCGGGGAGCTGTTTTTT. Protein product: CASSTITSGSNTGELFF. The entire variable domain, with the rest obtained from reference TRBV7-6 and TRBJ2-2, is as follows: GAGVSQSPRYKVTKRGQDVALRCDPISGHVSLYWYRQALGQGPEFLTYFNYEAQQDKSGLPNDRFSAERPEGSISTLTIQRTEQRDSAMYRCASSTITSGSNTGELFFGEGSRLTVL.

The V and J genes are TRBV6-1 and TRBJ2-7; 11 positions match TRBD2. CDR3 length: 14 residues. Germline loops: CDR1 MNHNS, CDR2 SASEGT. J lost 3 bases, V lost 10 bases, and 8 bases had no gene match. CDR3 amino acids: CATGRLAGIYEQYF. For the CDR3, the DNA is TGTGCCACCGGAAGACTAGCGGGAATCTACGAGCAGTACTTC.

This clonotype was detected a few times. This chain links TRBV20-1 with TRBJ1-1; TRBD1 is a possible D gene (5 bases). The germline V gene encodes CDR1 DFQATT and CDR2 SNEGSKA (reference sequence). This CDR3 has 15 amino acids. Trimming cost V 0 bases and J 4 bases, with 15 bases left between them. The CDR3 here is CSAREGGGIVTEAFF. CDR3 nucleotide sequence: TGCAGTGCTAGAGAGGGTGGGGGGATTGTCACTGAAGCTTTCTTT.

The CDR3 spells CASSKALGLSYEQYF. The CDR3 nucleotides read TGTGCCAGCAGCAAAGCTCTGGGGCTCTCATACGAGCAGTACTTC. This chain uses TRBV21-1 with TRBJ2-7; the DNA was not used to check the table's D call, TRBD1. TRBV21-1 is recorded as a pseudogene. This CDR3 is built from 15 residues.

Only a few counts were recorded for this clonotype. This chain links TRBV10-1 with TRBJ2-7; a weak D match, TRBD1 (6 bases). Germline V gene sequence: CDR1 WNHNN, CDR2 SYGVQD (reference sequence). The CDR3 has 13 amino acids. V lost 10 bases and J lost 5, with 18 bases in between. For the CDR3, the DNA is TGCGCCACCCAACAGGGCCCTCGGGACGAGCAGTACTTC. Its translation is CATQQGPRDEQYF.

This clonotype was counted ten times or more. The chain carries TRBV20-1 and TRBJ1-1, with 8 bases fitting TRBD1. Trimming took 3 bases from V and 8 from J; bases not matched to a gene: 2. Germline V gene lookup returns CDR1 DFQATT and CDR2 SNEGSKA (reference sequence). The CDR3 consists of 11 residues. CDR3 residues: CSARGDREAFF. The CDR3, as DNA: TGCAGTGCTAGGGGGGACAGGGAAGCTTTCTTT.

The V call is TRBV6-1, the J call TRBJ1-2; D is unclear. CDR3 length equals 15 residues. V was clipped by 2 bases and J by 5 bases, with 15 bases between them. Germline loops: CDR1 MNHNS, CDR2 SASEGT. The CDR3 reads CASSETASLRYGYTF. CDR3 nucleotides: TGTGCCAGCAGTGAAACGGCCAGCCTCCGATATGGCTACACCTTC.

V and J are TRBV20-1 and TRBJ2-3; D not resolved. Trimming took off 1 base at V and 1 base at J, with 15 bases between the two ends. The CDR3 has 16 amino acids. Germline V gene lookup returns CDR1 DFQATT and CDR2 SNEGSKA (reference sequence). CDR3 residues: CSARALAVTGTDTQYF. The CDR3 bases are TGCAGTGCTAGAGCTTTGGCCGTAACTGGCACAGATACGCAGTATTTT.

V usage is TRBV19 and J usage is TRBJ2-3; 7 bases fit TRBD1. Looked up from germline, CDR1 is LNHDA and CDR2 is SQIVND (reference sequence). This CDR3 contains 15 residues. V lost 1 base to trimming and J lost 1 base; unmatched junction nucleotides: 2. The CDR3 nucleotides read TGTGCCAGTAGTATAGTCACAGGGGGCACAGATACGCAGTATTTT. Its protein is CASSIVTGGTDTQYF.

With regard to this clonotype: One junction end disagrees with the germline gene, perhaps due to a read error. The V call is TRBV20-1, the J call TRBJ1-1; D possibly corresponds to TRBD1 (5 bases). The CDR3 runs 14 residues. Germline V gene sequence: CDR1 DFQATT, CDR2 SNEGSKA (reference sequence). The CDR3 DNA sequence: TGCAGTGCAAGAGGGAGGACGGGACTCTCTGAAGCTTTCTTT. This encodes CSARGRTGLSEAFF.

V and J are TRBV19 and TRBJ2-7, with a possible D match to TRBD1 (6 bases). Deletions cut 0 bases from V and 7 bases from J, with 10 bases between. Germline CDR1 and CDR2: LNHDA and SQIVND (reference sequence). The CDR3 covers 13 residues. The CDR3 sequence: CASSIELGGEQYF. As DNA, the CDR3 is TGTGCCAGTAGTATAGAATTAGGGGGTGAGCAGTACTTC.

The chain is built from TRBV10-2 and TRBJ1-6; the D is unclear. The CDR3 loop spans 13 amino acids. V lost 3 bases to trimming and J lost 7 bases, with 7 bases between them. Germline CDR1 WSHSY, CDR2 SAAADI. As DNA, the CDR3 is TGCGCCAGCAGTGATGGCAGCAATTCACCCCTCCACTTT. It specifies CASSDGSNSPLHF.

The chain links TRBV19 to TRBJ2-5; a weak D match, TRBD1 (5 bases). V was trimmed by 3 bases and J by 5 bases, leaving 13 bases between them. Germline V CDR1 and CDR2: LNHDA, SQIVND (reference sequence). There are 14 residues in the CDR3. The CDR3 protein is CASSIQGGSETQYF. DNA for the CDR3: TGTGCCAGTAGTATCCAGGGTGGGTCTGAGACCCAGTACTTC.

The CDR3 DNA follows: TGTGCCACCTCACTCAGCGGGAGTTTTGACAATGAGCAGTTCTTC. The encoded protein is CATSLSGSFDNEQFF. J is TRBJ2-1 and V is TRBV6-1, with 8 bases identical to TRBD2. Looked up from germline, CDR1 is MNHNS and CDR2 is SASEGT. V shed 10 bases and J 5 bases; nucleotides not matched to a gene: 13. The CDR3 is 15 amino acids.

The chain links TRBV4-1 to TRBJ2-2; the D gene could be TRBD1 or TRBD2 (5 bases each). The CDR3 totals 13 residues. Germline CDR1 MGHRA, CDR2 YSYEKL. The V gene lost 6 bases and the J gene lost 7 bases, with 12 bases spanning the gap. The CDR3 sequence: CASRSNGGGELFF. The CDR3 DNA reads as TGCGCCAGCAGATCTAATGGGGGCGGGGAGCTGTTTTTT.

This rearrangement joins TRBV6-4 to TRBJ2-6; D call uncertain. Trimming stripped 2 bases from V and 0 bases from J, with 8 bases between. The CDR3 extends over 16 amino acids. The germline V gene encodes CDR1 MRHNA and CDR2 SNTAGT. The CDR3 nucleotides are TGTGCCAGCAGTGACGGCGCGAGCTCTGGGGCCAACGTCCTGACTTTC. It translates to CASSDGASSGANVLTF.

This clonotype showed up just a few times. This sequence joins TRBV6-1 and TRBJ2-7; 8 bases fit TRBD2. Losses at the gene ends were 6 bases for V and 4 bases for J; bases not matched to a gene: 8. Germline CDR1 MNHNS, CDR2 SASEGT. This CDR3 contains 14 residues. This CDR3 is CASRSPGLGYEQYF. Written as DNA, the CDR3 is TGTGCCAGCAGATCGCCGGGACTAGGGTACGAGCAGTACTTC.

V and J are TRBV6-5 and TRBJ2-7; no clear D. The CDR3 length is 15 residues. The V gene's germline CDR1 is MNHEY and CDR2 SVGAGI. V gave up 0 bases and J gave up 6 bases, with 15 bases separating them. CDR3 in DNA: TGTGCCAGCAGTTACTCTCAAGAGAGTATTAGCGAGCAGTACTTC. It specifies CASSYSQESISEQYF.

This chain links TRBV11-2 with TRBJ2-5; D is ambiguous. This CDR3 comprises 12 residues. Trimming removed 1 base from V and 4 bases from J, with 4 bases in between. Germline values: CDR1 SGHAT, CDR2 FQNNGV. CDR3 bases: TGTGCCAGCAGCTTAGTTAGAGAGACCCAGTACTTC. Its translation: CASSLVRETQYF.

This chain connects TRBV10-1 to TRBJ2-7; D might be TRBD1 (6 bases). V lost 3 bases to trimming and J lost 2 bases, with 14 bases between them. Germline V gene sequence: CDR1 WNHNN, CDR2 SYGVQD (reference sequence). This CDR3 has 15 amino acids. CDR3 in DNA: TGCGCCAGCAGTGATGTCCCGACAGGCGCCTACGAGCAGTACTTC. Protein product: CASSDVPTGAYEQYF.

The chain carries TRBV20-1 and TRBJ2-1, with 13 bases identical to TRBD2. Germline CDR1 is DFQATT and CDR2 is SNEGSKA (reference sequence). Trimming at V came to 1 base and at J to 10 bases, leaving 13 bases not matched to a gene. The CDR3 is made up of 17 amino acids. As DNA, the CDR3 is TGCAGTGCTAGAGCCCAACTACCGGGACTAGCGGGATGGGAGCAGTTCTTC. It encodes CSARAQLPGLAGWEQFF.

In this sample, this clonotype turned up a few times. The chain uses TRBV6-1 and TRBJ2-3; TRBD1 might be the D (6 bases). Deletions cut 7 bases from V and 0 bases from J, with 11 bases between. Germline V lookup: CDR1 MNHNS, CDR2 SASEGT. The CDR3 has 14 amino acids. The CDR3 DNA follows: TGTGCCAGCACCAGGGGCACTAGCACAGATACGCAGTATTTT. It encodes CASTRGTSTDTQYF.

The chain has TRBV6-1 and TRBJ2-3, with 10 bases that match TRBD2. Germline V gives CDR1 MNHNS, CDR2 SASEGT. The length of the CDR3 is 16 residues. V trimming: 7 bases; J trimming: 7 bases; junction bases outside the gene matches: 14. CDR3 amino acids: CASTLVGAGGPYTQYF. The CDR3 DNA reads TGTGCCAGCACCCTCGTGGGAGCGGGAGGGCCGTATACGCAGTATTTT.

The CDR3 DNA reads TGCAGCGTTGAAAAAAGCGGGAGTAATACGCAGTATTTT. It is translated as CSVEKSGSNTQYF. The J gene is TRBJ2-3, the V gene TRBV29-1; 8 bases map to TRBD2. The CDR3 is made up of 13 amino acids. With V trimmed by 2 bases and J by 7 bases, 5 bases remained unmatched. The germline CDR1 and CDR2 sequences are SQVTM and ANQGSEA.

The rearrangement links TRBV20-1 to TRBJ2-1, with D perhaps matching TRBD2 (6 bases). In germline, CDR1 is DFQATT, CDR2 SNEGSKA (reference sequence). This CDR3 spans 14 amino acids. The V end was cut by 6 bases, the J end by 3 bases, with 15 bases between. The CDR3 DNA follows: TGCAGTGCCGCCAGACTAGTGTACTACAATGAGCAGTTCTTC. Translated: CSAARLVYYNEQFF.

This chain links TRBV28 with TRBJ2-7, with D tentatively TRBD2 (5 bases). V was cut by 3 bases and J by 4 bases, with 22 bases left in between. CDR1 and CDR2 (germline): MDHEN, SYDVKM. The CDR3 is 17 amino acids. For the CDR3, the DNA is TGTGCCAGCAGTTTCCCTCGCCACACCATGGGGAGATACGAGCAGTACTTC. As protein: CASSFPRHTMGRYEQYF.